Listed below are T cell receptor beta chains from one sample, sequenced in a study of T cell changes during pregnancy in multiple sclerosis. The table came from immunoSEQ multiplex PCR; TCRdb's copy has only in-frame clones and leaves some out. The repertoire includes about 54,000 clones, about 90% of them detected once, and 0.55% to 0.6% sits in the top ten. The input for sequencing was CD4+ T cells from peripheral blood mononuclear cells, taken in the first trimester of pregnancy. The receptor set was obtained from a female donor with multiple sclerosis, enrolled in a pregnancy study. Each CDR3 is given with its conserved first and last residue. The D gene is left open where the match is weak. Clone size is stated in some rows and not others, as once, few, many or a class when expanded.

clone_size j_call d_call cdr3_length v_call cdr3_nt cdr3_aa
once TRBJ2-7 - 14 TRBV6-5 TGTGCCAGCAGTACGTTAGCGAGCCTAAGGGAGCAGTACTTC CASSTLASLREQYF
- TRBJ2-1 - 16 TRBV6-6 TGTGCCAGCAGCCGCGTCCCCCAGGGGTCCTACAATGAGCAGTTCTTC CASSRVPQGSYNEQFF
once TRBJ1-2 - 14 TRBV5-1 TGCGCCAGCAGCCCCGTCGAGTCTGGCTATGGCTACACCTTC CASSPVESGYGYTF
- TRBJ1-2 - 13 TRBV2 TGTGCCAGCAGTGAACTCGCAGGCTATGGCTACACCTTC CASSELAGYGYTF
- TRBJ1-4 TRBD1 14 TRBV5-1 TGCGCCAGCAGCCCGGACAGGGGTATGGGAAAACTGTTTTTT CASSPDRGMGKLFF
- TRBJ2-1 - 15 TRBV9 TGTGCCAGCAGCGTAGCCGGGGATTCCTACAATGAGCAGTTCTTC CASSVAGDSYNEQFF
- TRBJ1-2 - 13 TRBV5-1 TGCGCCAGCAGAGAGGGGGATAACTATGGCTACACCTTC CASREGDNYGYTF
- TRBJ1-5 TRBD1 13 TRBV19 TGTGCCAGTAGGTCAGGGGGCCATCAGCCCCAGCATTTT CASRSGGHQPQHF
- TRBJ2-5 TRBD2 15 TRBV4-3 TGCGCCAGCAGCCAAGATCATAGCGGGGCAGAGACCCAGTACTTC CASSQDHSGAETQYF
- TRBJ1-1 - 15 TRBV7-9 TGTGCCAGCAGCCGCGACGGAGGACGGTACACTGAAGCTTTCTTT CASSRDGGRYTEAFF
- TRBJ1-1 - 17 TRBV19 TGTGCCAGTAGTCTTCTCCGTAGCGGGGCGTCGGGCACTGAAGCTTTCTTT CASSLLRSGASGTEAFF
- TRBJ1-2 - 14 TRBV7-9 TGTGCCAGCAGCCCGAGCGCGCTGACGGATGGCTACACCTTC CASSPSALTDGYTF
- TRBJ2-4 TRBD1 16 TRBV7-2 TGTGCCAGCAGCTACCGACAGGGGACCTCCAAAAACATTCAGTACTTC CASSYRQGTSKNIQYF
- TRBJ1-1 - 14 TRBV27 TGTGCCAGCAGTTTGAGGATAACGGGCACTGAAGCTTTCTTT CASSLRITGTEAFF
few TRBJ1-5 - 14 TRBV19 TGTGCCAGTAGGTCGTACAGGGGCAATCAGCCCCAGCATTTT CASRSYRGNQPQHF
- TRBJ2-7 - 11 TRBV20-1 TGCAGTGCTGCTGACACCTACGAGCAGTACTTC CSAADTYEQYF
- TRBJ1-2 - 12 TRBV29-1 TGCAGCGTTGAGGGGCCCAACTATGGCTACACCTTC CSVEGPNYGYTF
once TRBJ1-1 - 14 TRBV6-1 TGTGCCAGCAGTGAAGCGGGATGGCGGGTAGAAGCTTTCTTT CASSEAGWRVEAFF
- TRBJ2-5 TRBD1 16 TRBV5-8 TGTGCCAGCAGCTTTTCCGGACAGGGGTTCTACGAGACCCAGTACTTC CASSFSGQGFYETQYF
- TRBJ1-4 - 13 TRBV6-5 TGTGCCAGCAGTGGAGGGATGGCCGGAAAACTGTTTTTT CASSGGMAGKLFF
- TRBJ2-3 - 13 TRBV19 TGTGCCACCTCCGGGAGCCGAACAGATACGCAGTATTTT CATSGSRTDTQYF
few TRBJ1-5 - 15 TRBV4-1 TGCGCCAGCAGCCAAGATAGCGGGGGAAGTCAGCCCCAGCATTTT CASSQDSGGSQPQHF
- TRBJ1-2 - 13 TRBV6-1 TGTGCCAGCAACCCTACAGGGATCTCTGGCTACACCTTC CASNPTGISGYTF
few TRBJ1-2 TRBD1 11 TRBV2 TGTGCCAGCGGGACAGGGTATGGCTACACCTTC CASGTGYGYTF
- TRBJ1-3 TRBD1 15 TRBV18 TGTGCCAGCTCACGACAGGGGATGCCTGGAAACACCATATATTTT CASSRQGMPGNTIYF
- TRBJ2-7 - 14 TRBV5-4 TGTGCCAGCACTCCTACTCCGTCGTCCTACGAGCAGTACTTC CASTPTPSSYEQYF
- TRBJ1-4 - 15 TRBV18 TGTGCCAGCTCACCACGCACCGGTTTGGAGGAAAAACTGTTTTTT CASSPRTGLEEKLFF
- TRBJ2-1 TRBD2 16 TRBV27 TGTGCCAGCAGTCTAAGACTAGCGGGGGGGCAGAATGAGCAGTTCTTC CASSLRLAGGQNEQFF
- TRBJ2-7 TRBD1 15 TRBV5-1 TGCGCCAGCAGCCGATTGGACAGGAGCTCCTACGAGCAGTACTTC CASSRLDRSSYEQYF
- TRBJ2-7 TRBD1 15 TRBV19 TGTGCCAGTAGTATACCCGGGACAGGGGCCTACGAGCAGTACTTC CASSIPGTGAYEQYF
- TRBJ1-2 - 15 TRBV6-1 TGTGCCAGCAGTGAGGGGCGCCCATTTGGGATGGCTAGCACCTTC CASSEGRPFGMASTF
- TRBJ2-2 TRBD2 16 TRBV5-6 TGTGCCAGCAGCTTGAGGGGAGGGTTGAGCACCGGGGAGCTGTTTTTT CASSLRGGLSTGELFF
- TRBJ2-5 TRBD2 15 TRBV7-2 TGTGCCAGCAGCTTGAGGCTAGCGGGAAAAGAGACCCAGTACTTC CASSLRLAGKETQYF
- TRBJ2-2 - 13 TRBV2 TGTGCCAGCAGGGCATCACCTACCGGGGAGCTGTTTTTT CASRASPTGELFF
- TRBJ2-3 TRBD2 18 TRBV6-1 TGTGCCAGCAGTGAGCTCCGAAGTAGCGGGAGGGAGACAGATACGCAGTATTTT CASSELRSSGRETDTQYF
- TRBJ1-4 TRBD1 13 TRBV6-1 TGTGCCACCGCAGGGACAGTTAATGAAAAACTGTTTTTT CATAGTVNEKLFF
- TRBJ1-1 TRBD1 14 TRBV14 TGTGCCAGCAGCCAAACAGGGGGGTCCCTTGAAGCTTTCTTT CASSQTGGSLEAFF
- TRBJ2-7 - 12 TRBV28 TGTGCAATAAGAAGGAGCTCCTACGAGCAGTACTTC CAIRRSSYEQYF
once TRBJ2-3 - 14 TRBV5-6 TGTGCCAGCAGCTTGGCAGGTAGCACAGATACGCAGTATTTT CASSLAGSTDTQYF
- TRBJ2-5 - 13 TRBV7-2 TGTGCCAGCAGCCCGCGGGTTGGGGAGACCCAGTACTTC CASSPRVGETQYF
- TRBJ2-3 TRBD2 17 TRBV5-1 TGCGCCAGCAGTTTTCCCCTAGCGGGGGGGTACACAGATACGCAGTATTTT CASSFPLAGGYTDTQYF
- TRBJ2-1 TRBD2 14 TRBV6-5 TGTGCCAGCAGACCGGGACTAACTTACGATGAGCAGTTCTTC CASRPGLTYDEQFF
once TRBJ2-2 - 14 TRBV2 TGTGCCAGCAGTGAAGGCTCTAAGTTTCGGGAGCTGTTTTTT CASSEGSKFRELFF
- TRBJ2-5 - 16 TRBV19 TGTGCCAGTAGTATACGAAAGAACTATCAACAAGAGACCCAGTACTTC CASSIRKNYQQETQYF
- TRBJ2-7 - 14 TRBV6-6 TGTGCCAGCGGTGGCAGGATACTCTCCTACGAGCAGTACTTC CASGGRILSYEQYF
once TRBJ2-1 TRBD2 21 TRBV4-1 TGCGCCAGCAGCCCTATCGGGTCGCGGGGGGCGACCTTGAGCTCCTACAATGAGCAGTTCTTC CASSPIGSRGATLSSYNEQFF
- TRBJ2-5 - 13 TRBV5-1 TGCGCCAGCAGCTCGGGAGTCCAAGAGACCCAGTACTTC CASSSGVQETQYF
few TRBJ1-2 - 15 TRBV19 TGTGCCAGTAGTATCCGACAGGCCGCTAACTATGGCTACACCTTC CASSIRQAANYGYTF
- TRBJ1-6 - 15 TRBV4-1 TGCGCCAGCAGCGACCGGGAGGGAGGAAATTCACCCCTCCACTTT CASSDREGGNSPLHF
- TRBJ2-1 TRBD2 14 TRBV6-6 TGTGCCAGCACGGGGAGCGGGAGGGCGATTGAGCAGTTCTTC CASTGSGRAIEQFF
- TRBJ2-1 TRBD2 16 TRBV2 TGTGCCAGCAGCCTTAGACTAGCGGGGGGCTACAATGAGCAGTTCTTC CASSLRLAGGYNEQFF
- TRBJ2-3 - 14 TRBV9 TGTGCCAGCAGCCAAGGTGGGGCCCCAGATACGCAGTATTTT CASSQGGAPDTQYF
- TRBJ2-5 - 11 TRBV20-1 TGCAGTATCGCTATTCAAGAGACCCAGTACTTC CSIAIQETQYF
- TRBJ2-7 TRBD2 14 TRBV28 TGTGCCAGCAGTCCGCCTGAGCGGGAGGGCGAGCAGTACTTC CASSPPEREGEQYF
- TRBJ1-1 - 14 TRBV5-1 TGCGCCAGCAGTGAGGCGGGGAGGAACACTGAAGCTTTCTTT CASSEAGRNTEAFF
- TRBJ2-1 TRBD2 16 TRBV5-5 TGTGCCAGCAGCCTCGTCAGCGGGAGTAAAACGCATGAGCAGTTCTTC CASSLVSGSKTHEQFF
- TRBJ2-3 - 14 TRBV5-6 TGTGCCAGCAGCTTCGGGAACGACGCAGATACGCAGTATTTT CASSFGNDADTQYF
- TRBJ2-3 TRBD2 16 TRBV7-4 TGTGCCAGCAGCTTAGGCGGGCGCGGACTAGAATATACGCAGTATTTT CASSLGGRGLEYTQYF
- TRBJ2-7 - 14 TRBV4-2 TGTGCCAGCAGCCCGAGCGGACGAGCGCCCGAGCAGTACTTC CASSPSGRAPEQYF
- TRBJ1-4 - 13 TRBV29-1 TGCAGCGTTGCAGGGCTGGCTAATGAAAAACTGTTTTTT CSVAGLANEKLFF